One and the same sample provided the 19 T cell receptor beta chains below, sequenced in a study of CXCR3-negative and CXCR3-positive naive CD8 T cells. Through 5' RACE with UMI labels, the TRB cDNA libraries were prepared. One entry per CDR3 protein, without DNA, is what TCRdb gives after re-calling the 5' RACE reads. This sample's table reports tens of thousands of distinct CDR3 sequences. Sequenced: naive CXCR3- CD8+ T cells from blood. The sample's subset: CD45RO-CCR7+CD27+CD95- naive CD8+ T cells lacking CXCR3 (TNR3-). The receptors come from a human donor in good health. Some clones in this sample may be carry-over from other donors' samples.

The chain has TRBV12-3 or TRBV12-4 and TRBJ1-2. This CDR3 has 13 residues. CDR3 protein: CASTADKRGGYTF.

V gene TRBV29-1 combines with J gene TRBJ2-7. CDR3 length: 12 residues. Germline CDR1 is SQVTM and CDR2 is ANQGSEA. This CDR3 reads CSVVQGPYEQYF.

The V call is TRBV28, the J call TRBJ2-1; as DNA is missing, the TRBD1 call by TCRdb cannot be tested. The CDR3 has 17 residues. Germline assignment: CDR1 MDHEN and CDR2 SYDVKM. The CDR3 protein is CASSPPRGGGVYNEQFF.

The J gene is TRBJ1-1, the V gene TRBV28; TCRdb's assignment of TRBD1 cannot be checked, as there is no DNA. The CDR3 length is 14 residues. Germline assignment: CDR1 MDHEN and CDR2 SYDVKM. The CDR3 here is CASSFDRLNTEAFF.

The chain links TRBV29-1 to TRBJ2-1; TCRdb returns TRBD2, unconfirmable since there is no DNA. The CDR3 contains 13 residues. Germline V lookup: CDR1 SQVTM, CDR2 ANQGSEA. The CDR3: CSVESGGLGEQFF.

The J gene is TRBJ2-7, the V gene TRBV14. CDR1 is SGHDN, CDR2 FVKESK, per germline. This CDR3 region has 15 residues. CDR3 loop: CASSQDATHSGEQYF.

V gene TRBV6-2 or TRBV6-3 combines with J gene TRBJ1-1; no DNA is available, so the TRBD1 call from TCRdb remains unchecked. CDR3 length: 18 residues. Germline V CDR1 and CDR2: MNHEY, SVGEGT. The CDR3 loop is CASSYTPISGKGWTEAFF.

This sequence joins TRBV29-1 and TRBJ1-1; with no DNA, the TCRdb D assignment of TRBD1 cannot be verified. Germline CDR1 and CDR2: SQVTM and ANQGSEA. The CDR3 has 13 residues. This chain's CDR3 is CSVEGRDVIEAFF.

The CDR3 sequence: CSARDLSVVAYEQYF. This chain joins TRBV20-1 and TRBJ2-7. The CDR3 is made up of 15 amino acids. Germline values: CDR1 DFQATT, CDR2 SNEGSKA (reference sequence).

The chain uses TRBV5-1 and TRBJ2-7; with no DNA, the TCRdb D assignment of TRBD1 cannot be verified. CDR1 and CDR2 from the germline V gene are SGHRS and YFSETQ. The CDR3 runs to 11 residues. The CDR3 region is CASSFGQDKYF. Drawing the rest from reference TRBV5-1 and TRBJ2-7, the complete variable domain is KAGVTQTPRYLIKTRGQQVTLSCSPISGHRSVSWYQQTPGQGLQFLFEYFSETQRNKGNFPGRFSGRQFSNSRSEMNVSTLELGDSALYLCASSFGQDKYFGPGTRLTVT.

The chain employs TRBV3-1 and TRBJ2-1. Germline CDR1 reads LGHDT; CDR2 reads YNNKEL (reference sequence). The CDR3 runs to 16 residues. CDR3 in amino acids: CASSQELRGPYNEQFF.

The chain uses TRBV7-2 and TRBJ1-2. CDR1 and CDR2 from the germline V gene are SGHTA and FQGNSA. CDR3 size: 14 residues. The CDR3 sequence is CASSLGRQNYGYTF.

V and J are TRBV9 and TRBJ2-2; TCRdb returns TRBD1, unconfirmable since there is no DNA. This CDR3 comprises 22 residues. Germline V gene lookup returns CDR1 SGDLS and CDR2 YYNGEE. The CDR3 loop is CASTGAVDERDRAPKNTGELFF.

The chain joins TRBV7-9 to TRBJ2-2. CDR3 length: 13 amino acids. The V gene's germline CDR1 is SEHNR and CDR2 FQNEAQ (reference sequence). The CDR3 loop reads CASSILNTGELFF.

The chain uses TRBV6-2 or TRBV6-3 and TRBJ2-7. CDR3 length: 11 residues. The germline V gene encodes CDR1 MNHEY and CDR2 SVGEGT. The CDR3 sequence: CASSSAYEQYF.

V usage is TRBV12-3 or TRBV12-4 and J usage is TRBJ1-2. This CDR3 region has 12 residues. The CDR3 is CASSLEGEGYTF.

V is TRBV27 and J is TRBJ2-5; TCRdb's D call, TRBD1, is unchecked because there is no DNA. This CDR3 comprises 15 residues. The germline CDR1 and CDR2 sequences are MNHEY and SMNVEV (reference sequence). The CDR3 reads CASSPMTGEEETQYF.

This clonotype is medium-sized (0.01 to 0.1%) by frequency. The rearrangement joins TRBV4-3 to TRBJ1-1; checking the TCRdb D call of TRBD1 is not possible without DNA. The CDR3 sequence is 14 residues long. Germline assignment: CDR1 LGHNA and CDR2 YSLEER. The CDR3: CASSYRTENTEAFF.

V gene TRBV6-2 or TRBV6-3 combines with J gene TRBJ1-2; TCRdb's assignment of TRBD1 cannot be checked, as there is no DNA. The CDR3 extends over 14 amino acids. From germline, CDR1 is MNHEY and CDR2 SVGEGT. CDR3 residues: CASSSSGFNYGYTF.